This T cell receptor beta chain was sequenced for a study of blood T cell repertoires in COVID-19. TCRdb's table, derived via immunoSEQ multiplex PCR, lists solely in-frame clones and lacks some. The repertoire includes some 140,000 clones, roughly 89% of them detected once, and 0.55% sits in the top ten. Sequenced sample: peripheral blood. The clonotype was recovered from a man aged 50 or older with acute or convalescent COVID-19.

The CDR3, as DNA: TGTGCCAGTAGTATGCGGGGGAATCAGCCCCAGCATTTT. It specifies CASSMRGNQPQHF. This chain connects TRBV19 to TRBJ1-5, with a tentative D call TRBD1 (5 bases). The germline CDR1 and CDR2 sequences are LNHDA and SQIVND (reference sequence). This CDR3 has 13 amino acids. The V end was cut by 3 bases, the J end by 4 bases, with 7 bases between.